These 8 T cell receptor beta chains were all obtained from the same sample, sequenced in a study of blood T cell repertoires in COVID-19. Produced via immunoSEQ multiplex PCR; TCRdb's table is partial and in-frame only. The data contain about 59,000 clones, around 79% of them seen just once; the ten biggest clones take up approximately 3.5%. Specimen: peripheral blood. The receptors derive from a man aged 55 to 69 with acute or convalescent COVID-19.

The chain carries TRBV7-9 and TRBJ1-5; unclear D gene. Germline V CDR1 and CDR2: SEHNR, FQNEAQ (reference sequence). V was shortened by 1 base and J by 6 bases, with 4 bases between the two germline ends. The CDR3 is 12 residues long. The DNA of the CDR3 is TGTGCCAGCAGCTTAGGCGGTCAGCCCCAGCATTTT. This sequence encodes CASSLGGQPQHF.

This chain connects TRBV18 to TRBJ1-2; tentative D call: TRBD1 (5 bases). CDR3 length: 15 amino acids. Trimming removed 6 bases from V and 5 bases from J, with 19 bases in between. Germline CDR1 reads KGHSH; CDR2 reads LQKENI. The CDR3 DNA sequence: TGTGCCAGCTCTCCTCCCTCGGGACTAACGTATGGCTACACCTTC. Its protein is CASSPPSGLTYGYTF.

The chain joins TRBV3-1 (or the pseudogene TRBV3-2) to TRBJ1-2; 8 bases match TRBD1. Trimming at V came to 4 bases and at J to 4 bases, leaving 8 bases not matched to a gene. This CDR3 is 15 amino acids long. In germline, CDR1 is LGHDT, CDR2 YNNKEL (reference sequence). CDR3 in amino acids: CASSLGGQGAYGYTF. The CDR3 DNA sequence: TGTGCCAGCAGCCTAGGGGGTCAGGGGGCCTATGGCTACACCTTC.

This chain joins TRBV2 and TRBJ2-2; D is uncertain. Germline-derived CDR1 and CDR2 are SNHLY and FYNNEI. Trimming removed 7 bases from V and 2 bases from J, with 11 bases in between. The CDR3 is 14 residues long. The CDR3 is CASKLRLNTGELFF. The CDR3 bases are TGTGCCAGCAAACTCAGGCTTAACACCGGGGAGCTGTTTTTT.

The rearrangement links TRBV2 to TRBJ2-5; D possibly corresponds to TRBD2 (6 bases). CDR1 and CDR2 (germline): SNHLY, FYNNEI. The CDR3 is made up of 12 amino acids. V was clipped by 6 bases and J by 4 bases, with 9 bases between them. The CDR3 reads CASRPAGETQYF. DNA for the CDR3: TGTGCCAGCAGACCAGCGGGAGAGACCCAGTACTTC.

The chain is built from TRBV6-1 and TRBJ1-2; 7 positions match TRBD1. CDR1 and CDR2 from the germline V gene are MNHNS and SASEGT. V dropped 1 base and J dropped 4; count of bases not matched to a gene: 9. The CDR3 contains 16 residues. This CDR3 reads CASSEVATGIGYGYTF. DNA of the CDR3: TGTGCCAGCAGTGAAGTCGCGACAGGGATCGGCTATGGCTACACCTTC.

This chain links TRBV9 with TRBJ2-5; 10 nucleotides agree with TRBD1. Germline trimming cut 0 bases from V and 5 bases from J; bases unmatched to any gene: 7. CDR1 and CDR2 (germline): SGDLS, YYNGEE. This CDR3 has 16 residues. Here the CDR3 DNA reads TGTGCCAGCAGCGTAGGAGGGACAGGGGACCGCGAGACCCAGTACTTC. Protein sequence: CASSVGGTGDRETQYF.

The chain carries TRBV5-1 and TRBJ2-1; D is ambiguous. CDR3 length: 13 amino acids. V gave up 2 bases and J gave up 4 bases, with 7 bases separating them. Germline CDR1 reads SGHRS; CDR2 reads YFSETQ. CDR3 region: CASSLELYNEQFF. DNA for the CDR3: TGCGCCAGCAGCTTAGAACTTTACAATGAGCAGTTCTTC.